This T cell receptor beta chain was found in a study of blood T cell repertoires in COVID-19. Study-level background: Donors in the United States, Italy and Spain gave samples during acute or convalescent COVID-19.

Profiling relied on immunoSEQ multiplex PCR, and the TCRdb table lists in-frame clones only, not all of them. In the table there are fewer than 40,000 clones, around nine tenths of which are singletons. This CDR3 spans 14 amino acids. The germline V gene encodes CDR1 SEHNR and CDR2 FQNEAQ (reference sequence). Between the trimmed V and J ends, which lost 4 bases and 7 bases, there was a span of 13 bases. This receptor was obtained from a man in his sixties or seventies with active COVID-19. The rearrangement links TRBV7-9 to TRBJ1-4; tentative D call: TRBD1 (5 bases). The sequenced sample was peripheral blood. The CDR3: CASSSTGVGEKLFF. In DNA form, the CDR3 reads TGTGCCAGCAGCTCAACGGGGGTGGGTGAAAAACTGTTTTTT.